The entry below gives a single TCR beta chain sequence along with its context. Its antigen is unidentified. The V gene's germline CDR1 is SEHNR and CDR2 FQNEAQ (reference sequence). V was cut by 1 base and J by 3 bases, with 7 bases left in between. CDR3 length: 14 residues. The data stem from a study of graft-versus-host responses after intestinal transplantation. Assay: immunoSEQ multiplex PCR; the TCRdb copy retains only in-frame clones and omits some. This table has roughly 120,000 clones, over 85% appearing once. The material was unstimulated CD8+ T cells sorted from spleen or lymph node cells, obtained before intestinal transplant. The chain has TRBV7-9 and TRBJ1-5; the D is unclear. The source is a human donor who received an intestinal transplant. CDR3 DNA: TGTGCCAGCAGCTTAGAAGCAGACAATCAGCCCCAGCATTTT. It specifies CASSLEADNQPQHF.